This TCR beta chain was found in a study of T cell repertoires in cytomegalovirus infection. Study observations and caveats: Dominant in the ex vivo response were TCR beta clonotypes restricted by HLA-C and specific for CMV.

Using its own MiXCR run on the reads, TCRdb lists one record per CDR3 protein. The table records around 130,000 distinct CDR3 sequences, 24% of them present only once. Points on this clonotype: Its antigen is undetermined.

This CDR3 has 15 residues. The germline gives CDR1 LGHNA, CDR2 YSLEER. V trimming: 0 bases; J trimming: 6 bases; junction bases outside the gene matches: 2. The sample consisted of PBMCs, sequenced either directly or after in vitro stimulation (not recorded which). The rearrangement links TRBV4-3 to TRBJ2-2, with 9 bases identical to TRBD2. This receptor was obtained from a human donor in good health (CMV status not recorded). Some clones in this sample may be carry-over from other donors' samples. CDR3 loop: CASSQEGGRAGELFF. CDR3 bases: TGCGCCAGCAGCCAAGAAGGCGGGAGGGCCGGGGAGCTGTTTTTT.